This passage covers 25 T cell receptor beta chains from one sample sequenced in a study of T cells expressing NK-cell markers. TCRdb re-called the 5' RACE reads; one entry per CDR3 protein, DNA not given. The repertoire shows 160,000 or so distinct CDR3 sequences; the top ten hold 15% to 20%. The sample comprised blood T cells: a sorted CD56 or NKG2C T cell subset, CD4+ or CD8+ T cells, or bulk PBMC T cells (not recorded which). The receptors were gathered from a woman between 18 and 70 years old in good health.

The V and J genes are TRBV5-1 and TRBJ1-1; lacking DNA, the TRBD1 call made by TCRdb goes unchecked. The CDR3 sequence is 16 residues long. CDR1 SGHRS and CDR2 YFSETQ come from the germline V gene. The CDR3 protein is CASSPQGRALNTEAFF.

The J gene is TRBJ2-5, the V gene TRBV10-3; with no DNA, the TCRdb D assignment of TRBD2 cannot be verified. The CDR3 length is 18 residues. Germline V lookup: CDR1 ENHRY, CDR2 SYGVKD. This chain's CDR3 is CAISESDARRGSQETQYF.

The chain carries TRBV3-1 and TRBJ1-2; TCRdb proposes TRBD1, but this gene call is untestable without DNA. Per the germline V gene, CDR1 is LGHDT and CDR2 is YNNKEL (reference sequence). This CDR3 region has 14 residues. CDR3 loop: CASSQTGGASGYTF. Together with reference TRBV3-1 and TRBJ1-2, the CDR3 gives the full variable domain: DTAVSQTPKYLVTQMGNDKSIKCEQNLGHDTMYWYKQDSKKFLKIMFSYNNKELIINETVPNRFSPKSPDKAHLNLHINSLELGDSAVYFCASSQTGGASGYTFGSGTRLTVV.

V gene TRBV7-9 combines with J gene TRBJ2-4; TCRdb's D call of TRBD1 is untestable without DNA. This CDR3 has 13 residues. Looked up from germline, CDR1 is SEHNR and CDR2 is FQNEAQ (reference sequence). CDR3 sequence reads: CASSHRQKNIQYF.

This rearrangement joins TRBV25-1 to TRBJ2-5; TCRdb's assignment of TRBD1 cannot be checked, as there is no DNA. The CDR3 has 14 amino acids. Germline assignment: CDR1 MGHDK and CDR2 SYGVNS. CDR3 residues: CASAAQGSRETQYF.

The chain couples TRBV4-1 to TRBJ2-1; TCRdb selects TRBD2, and the lack of DNA leaves this call unchecked. The germline V gene encodes CDR1 MGHRA and CDR2 YSYEKL. This CDR3 contains 14 residues. CDR3 sequence: CASSHPLRDPEQFF.

The chain links TRBV3-1 to TRBJ2-4; checking the TCRdb D call of TRBD2 is not possible without DNA. CDR1 is LGHDT and CDR2 is YNNKEL in the germline V gene (reference sequence). The CDR3 is 15 amino acids. CDR3 amino acids: CAPSEGPQTKNIQYF.

CDR3 protein: CASSLGVLSGANVLTF. This sequence joins TRBV5-6 and TRBJ2-6. Germline values: CDR1 SGHDT, CDR2 YYEEEE. There are 16 residues in the CDR3.

This chain uses TRBV5-1 with TRBJ2-1; the D call from TCRdb, TRBD2, cannot be confirmed without DNA. Germline lookup yields CDR1 SGHRS and CDR2 YFSETQ. The CDR3 consists of 15 residues. CDR3 in amino acids: CASSLEAGGYNEQFF.

The chain's CDR3 is CSASPNNRTSGMYEQYF. V gene TRBV20-1 combines with J gene TRBJ2-7; no DNA is available, so the TRBD2 call from TCRdb remains unchecked. The CDR3 loop spans 17 amino acids. Looked up from germline, CDR1 is DFQATT and CDR2 is SNEGSKA (reference sequence).

J is TRBJ2-1 and V is TRBV20-1; TCRdb designates TRBD2, a call that cannot be tested without DNA. The CDR3 extends over 16 amino acids. Germline V CDR1 and CDR2: DFQATT, SNEGSKA (reference sequence). Here the CDR3 reads CSREKAGAPYYNEQFF.

The chain is built from TRBV7-8 and TRBJ2-5. CDR1 and CDR2 (germline): SGHVS, FQNEAQ. The CDR3 has 15 amino acids. The CDR3 loop reads CASSLVRVFGETQYF. The variable domain in full, with the rest retrieved from reference TRBV7-8 and TRBJ2-5, is GAGVSQSPRYKVAKRGQDVALRCDPISGHVSLFWYQQALGQGPEFLTYFQNEAQLDKSGLPSDRFFAERPEGSVSTLKIQRTQQEDSAVYLCASSLVRVFGETQYFGPGTRLLVL.

J is TRBJ2-3 and V is TRBV6-1; TCRdb lists TRBD2, though no DNA is available to test this call. There are 15 residues in the CDR3. Looked up from germline, CDR1 is MNHNS and CDR2 is SASEGT. The CDR3 sequence is CASRSTSGRTDTQYF.

The V and J genes are TRBV5-1 and TRBJ1-2; TCRdb's D gene call, TRBD1, goes unchecked for lack of DNA. This CDR3 is 14 amino acids long. The V gene's germline CDR1 is SGHRS and CDR2 YFSETQ. The CDR3 loop reads CASNNGQGDYGYTF. Full variable domain (outside the CDR3, taken from reference TRBV5-1 and TRBJ1-2): KAGVTQTPRYLIKTRGQQVTLSCSPISGHRSVSWYQQTPGQGLQFLFEYFSETQRNKGNFPGRFSGRQFSNSRSEMNVSTLELGDSALYLCASNNGQGDYGYTFGSGTRLTVV.

This chain connects TRBV5-6 to TRBJ2-1. The length of the CDR3 is 15 residues. Germline V CDR1 and CDR2: SGHDT, YYEEEE. This chain's CDR3 is CASSPRTRWMNEQFF.

This rearrangement joins TRBV5-1 to TRBJ2-7; TCRdb names TRBD2, which stays unverified in the absence of DNA. The CDR3 totals 16 residues. From germline, CDR1 is SGHRS and CDR2 YFSETQ. The CDR3 reads CASSPRSTAASYEQYF.

The genes are TRBV5-5 and TRBJ1-1; TCRdb reports TRBD1, a call that lacks DNA to check it against. Germline lookup yields CDR1 SGHKS and CDR2 YYEKEE (reference sequence). The CDR3 loop spans 18 amino acids. The CDR3: CASRPGTSALQMNTEAFF. The full variable domain, with the rest looked up from reference TRBV5-5 and TRBJ1-1, is DAGVTQSPTHLIKTRGQQVTLRCSPISGHKSVSWYQQVLGQGPQFIFQYYEKEERGRGNFPDRFSARQFPNYSSELNVNALLLGDSALYLCASRPGTSALQMNTEAFFGQGTRLTVV.

The V gene is TRBV6-5, the J gene TRBJ2-3; TCRdb's assignment of TRBD2 cannot be checked, as there is no DNA. The V gene's germline CDR1 is MNHEY and CDR2 SVGAGI. The CDR3 has 19 amino acids. CDR3 protein: CASSSLGSGRNRLTDTQYF.

This chain uses TRBV28 with TRBJ2-7; the TCRdb D gene call, TRBD1, has no DNA to confirm it. This CDR3 has 15 amino acids. Germline V gene data show CDR1 as MDHEN and CDR2 as SYDVKM. This chain's CDR3 is CASSQPGQGRDEQYF.

The CDR3 protein is CSASGESPYTQYF. The rearrangement joins TRBV29-1 to TRBJ2-3; as DNA is missing, the TRBD2 call by TCRdb cannot be tested. Germline CDR1 and CDR2: SQVTM and ANQGSEA. The CDR3 sequence is 13 residues long.

The rearrangement links TRBV3-1 to TRBJ2-1; absent DNA, TCRdb's TRBD1 call cannot be checked. In germline, CDR1 is LGHDT, CDR2 YNNKEL (reference sequence). This CDR3 is 18 amino acids long. This CDR3 reads CASSQDREDRALENEQFF.

The chain carries TRBV7-3 and TRBJ2-3; TCRdb picks TRBD2, but there is no DNA to check that call. Germline V gives CDR1 SGHTA, CDR2 FQGTGA. The CDR3 loop spans 18 amino acids. CDR3 amino acids: CASSPGTSGARSTDTQYF.

The chain's CDR3 is CASSFQSGRSNEQFF. J is TRBJ2-1 and V is TRBV27; the TRBD1 assignment by TCRdb is unverifiable without DNA. The V gene's germline CDR1 is MNHEY and CDR2 SMNVEV (reference sequence). The CDR3 extends over 15 amino acids.

The CDR3: CASSSQGAVGYTF. This chain links TRBV7-9 with TRBJ1-2; as DNA is missing, the TRBD1 call by TCRdb cannot be tested. Looked up from germline, CDR1 is SEHNR and CDR2 is FQNEAQ (reference sequence). The CDR3 consists of 13 residues.

This CDR3 reads CASSLGGTSLGYQETQYF. The rearrangement uses TRBV5-1 and TRBJ2-5; checking the TCRdb D call of TRBD2 is not possible without DNA. This CDR3 is 18 amino acids long. CDR1 and CDR2 (germline): SGHRS, YFSETQ.